The present T cell receptor beta chain was sequenced within a study of blood T cell repertoires in COVID-19. Overall study: COVID-19 samples, acute and convalescent, were from the United States, Italy and Spain. T cells, B-cell-depleted T cells, or PBMCs supplied cDNA or gDNA.

The germline V gene has CDR1 MRHNA and CDR2 SNTAGT. With V trimmed by 6 bases and J by 3 bases, 5 bases remained unmatched. This CDR3 is 14 amino acids long. Libraries were prepared by immunoSEQ multiplex PCR; TCRdb keeps only in-frame clonotypes and omits some of them. The profile shows approximately 63,000 clones, 91% of them singletons. This clonotype was obtained from a human donor in a cohort sampled during active COVID-19. The V and J genes are TRBV6-4 and TRBJ2-1; 7 nucleotides match TRBD1. The material sequenced was peripheral blood. CDR3 sequence reads: CASSAQGDYNEQFF. In DNA form, the CDR3 reads TGTGCCAGCAGCGCCCAGGGGGACTACAATGAGCAGTTCTTC.